The 13 T cell receptor beta chains given below trace back to one sample, sequenced in a study of post-analysis software for immune sequencing data. Study-level results: TRBV5-6, TRBV5-1 and TRBV20-1 belonged to a set of roughly 5 TRBV segments that were more frequent in patients than controls.

The antigens of these receptors remain unknown. The TCR beta cDNA libraries carried unique molecular identifiers. TCRdb re-called the PCR reads with MiXCR, one entry per CDR3 protein. Of under 900,000 distinct CDR3 sequences in the sample, roughly 50% were seen once. The sequenced sample consisted of blood. These TCRs come from a girl aged 5-17 years with multiple sclerosis.

This clonotype was seen only a few times. The rearrangement links TRBV6-5 to TRBJ2-1, with D maybe TRBD1 (5 bases). The CDR3 consists of 15 residues. CDR1 MNHEY and CDR2 SVGAGI come from the germline V gene. V shed 6 bases and J shed 2 bases, with 14 bases lying between them. The CDR3 DNA is TGTGCCAGCAGCCAACAAGGGGCGGCCTACAATGAGCAGTTCTTC. Encoded protein: CASSQQGAAYNEQFF.

Here the CDR3 reads CASSPGQGAFIHF. CDR3 nucleotides: TGTGCCAGCAGCCCGGGACAGGGGGCCTTCATCCACTTT. This chain links TRBV3-1 with TRBJ1-6; 12 bases agree with TRBD1. CDR1 and CDR2 (germline): LGHDT, YNNKEL (reference sequence). This CDR3 has 13 amino acids. V shed 4 bases and J 17 bases; nucleotides not matched to a gene: 6.

This rearrangement joins TRBV29-1 to TRBJ2-1; TRBD2 matches at 11 bases. The CDR3 consists of 15 residues. V was clipped by 6 bases and J by 4 bases; unmatched bases: 8. Germline V lookup: CDR1 SQVTM, CDR2 ANQGSEA. CDR3 region: CSVNQLAGVYNEQFF. The DNA for the CDR3 is TGCAGCGTAAACCAACTAGCGGGGGTTTACAATGAGCAGTTCTTC.

This chain joins TRBV29-1 and TRBJ2-5, with 7 bases aligning to TRBD1. The J call is doubtful: the DNA matches TRBJ2-7 better. Germline values: CDR1 SQVTM, CDR2 ANQGSEA. CDR3 length: 12 amino acids. The CDR3 DNA follows: TGCAGCGTCCGGGACAGAGTCTACGAGCAGTACTTC. It specifies CSVRDRVYEQYF.

The chain has TRBV19 and TRBJ1-1, with D possibly TRBD1 on 5 matching bases. Trimming stripped 2 bases from V and 4 bases from J, with 14 bases between. The CDR3 is made up of 15 amino acids. The germline V gene encodes CDR1 LNHDA and CDR2 SQIVND (reference sequence). This CDR3 is CASSIFGARSTEAFF. For the CDR3, the DNA is TGTGCCAGTAGTATATTCGGGGCGAGAAGCACTGAAGCTTTCTTT.

The chain is built from TRBV7-9 and TRBJ2-1, with 11 bases matching TRBD2. CDR1 is SEHNR and CDR2 is FQNEAQ in the germline V gene (reference sequence). There are 15 residues in the CDR3. Trimming cost V 4 bases and J 4 bases; bases outside gene matches: 3. As DNA, the CDR3 is TGTGCCAGCAGCTGGGGACTAGCGGATTACAATGAGCAGTTCTTC. It codes for CASSWGLADYNEQFF.

The gene calls are TRBV14 and TRBJ2-7, with TRBD1 matching 9 bases. The germline gives CDR1 SGHDN, CDR2 FVKESK. Trimming at V came to 4 bases and at J to 6 bases, leaving 7 bases not matched to a gene. The CDR3 is made up of 14 amino acids. The CDR3 is CASSRTGEGIEQYF. Written as DNA, the CDR3 is TGTGCCAGCAGCCGGACAGGGGAGGGAATCGAGCAGTACTTC.

This clonotype was counted a few times. J is TRBJ2-6 and V is TRBV5-1, with D possibly TRBD1 on 5 matching bases. CDR3 size: 14 residues. Trimming stripped 3 bases from V and 2 bases from J, with 6 bases between. Germline CDR1 and CDR2: SGHRS and YFSETQ. CDR3 nucleotides: TGCGCCAGCAGCTGGGGCGCTGGGGCCAACGTCCTGACTTTC. The encoded protein is CASSWGAGANVLTF.

The rearrangement links TRBV7-6 to TRBJ2-1; TRBD1 is a possible D gene (6 bases). CDR3 size: 16 residues. Between the trimmed V and J ends, which lost 1 base and 2 bases, there was a span of 12 bases. Per germline, CDR1 SGHVS and CDR2 FNYEAQ. The CDR3 DNA reads as TGTGCCAGCAGCTTAGACGAGGGGGTTGCCTACAATGAGCAGTTCTTC. Translating gives CASSLDEGVAYNEQFF.

In its sample, this clonotype was seen once. This chain links TRBV12-3 or TRBV12-4 with TRBJ2-1; unclear D gene. V shed 1 base and J shed 6 bases, with 7 bases lying between them. The CDR3 contains 13 residues. Here the CDR3 reads CASSLVSLNEQFF. Here the CDR3 DNA reads TGTGCCAGCAGTTTAGTTAGTCTCAATGAGCAGTTCTTC.

This clonotype was counted once. The chain links TRBV27 to TRBJ2-7; tentatively, D is TRBD2 (6 bases). Trimming cost V 6 bases and J 5 bases, with 17 bases left between them. The CDR3 consists of 14 residues. Germline CDR1 is MNHEY and CDR2 is SMNVEV (reference sequence). CDR3 in amino acids: CASRRDLALHEQYF. In nucleotides, the CDR3 is TGTGCCAGCAGGCGGGATCTAGCTTTGCACGAGCAGTACTTC.

The gene calls are TRBV6-5 and TRBJ2-5, with 9 bases that match TRBD2. The end of the DNA is better explained by TRBJ2-7, so the J call may be wrong. The CDR3 runs to 14 residues. Germline CDR1 MNHEY, CDR2 SVGAGI. CDR3 in DNA: TGTGCCAGCTTGGGGCTAGCGGGAACCTACGAGCAGTACTTC. Encoded protein: CASLGLAGTYEQYF.

The V call is TRBV10-3, the J call TRBJ1-2, with 9 bases identical to TRBD1. The junction had 0 bases not matched to a gene; V was cut back by 6 bases and J by 1 base. This CDR3 contains 13 residues. CDR1 and CDR2 (germline): ENHRY, SYGVKD. The CDR3 loop reads CAIRGQGNYGYTF. In DNA form, the CDR3 reads TGTGCCATCAGGGGACAGGGTAACTATGGCTACACCTTC.